One sample yielded the 31 T cell receptor beta chains listed below, sequenced in a study of T cells in Graves' hyperthyroidism and ophthalmopathy (dated by TCRdb to the late 2010s). Libraries were prepared through multiplex PCR. Sequencing relied on an Illumina HiSeq 2000. Amplification of TCR beta CDR3 regions was carried out from RNA transcripts. For the first round of RT-PCR on the TCR CDR3, the HTBI primer set was used together with the Qiagen OneStep RT-PCR kit. Using fastp trimming at Q25 and MiXCR clonotype assembly, TCRdb reanalyzed the public sequencing data and kept in-frame beta chains. Duplicate CDR3 protein sequences are folded into a single record with the most common DNA and genes. For this sample there are 160,000 or so distinct CDR3 sequences; approximately 9% appear just once. Over 20% of the sample is in the top ten clones. The sequenced sample consisted of blood. Receptors originate from a woman aged 18-29 years with Graves' hyperthyroidism that later progressed to Graves' ophthalmopathy.

This clonotype was recorded many times. The genes are TRBV6-1 and TRBJ2-1, with D tentatively TRBD1 (5 bases). This CDR3 is 15 amino acids long. V was pared by 6 bases and J by 3 bases, with 15 bases between. The V gene's germline CDR1 is MNHNS and CDR2 SASEGT. The CDR3 is CASSPRVVGYNEQFF. CDR3 DNA sequence: TGTGCCAGCAGCCCCAGGGTGGTGGGCTACAATGAGCAGTTCTTC.

This clonotype was seen at least ten times. The rearrangement links TRBV6-1 to TRBJ1-5; D is uncertain. The CDR3 extends over 16 amino acids. Per the germline V gene, CDR1 is MNHNS and CDR2 is SASEGT. Trimming took 5 bases from V and 0 from J, leaving 14 bases between them. CDR3 coding DNA: TGTGCCAGCAGTCGAATCGGATCCAATAGCAATCAGCCCCAGCATTTT. It encodes CASSRIGSNSNQPQHF.

The table lists this clonotype with many counts. V is TRBV15 and J is TRBJ1-5; weak D call: TRBD1 (5 bases). V lost 3 bases to trimming and J lost 6 bases, with 18 bases between them. The length of the CDR3 is 16 residues. CDR1 is LNHNV, CDR2 YYDKDF, per germline (reference sequence). The CDR3 bases are TGTGCCACCAGCAGCCCCAGGGCTCCGGACACTCAGCCCCAGCATTTT. It translates to CATSSPRAPDTQPQHF.

CDR3 in DNA: TGTGCCAGCAGCCGGGAATACCCGGGCGGGGAGCTGTTTTTT. This translates into CASSREYPGGELFF. V usage is TRBV5-6 and J usage is TRBJ2-2, with a tentative D call TRBD2 (5 bases). CDR1 and CDR2 (germline): SGHDT, YYEEEE. The CDR3 runs to 14 residues. V lost 4 bases to trimming and J lost 7 bases, with 14 bases between them.

About this clonotype: An end of the junction differs from the germline gene, which may be a read error. The chain uses TRBV20-1 and TRBJ2-7; D remains ambiguous. Looked up from germline, CDR1 is DFQATT and CDR2 is SNEGSKA (reference sequence). This CDR3 has 10 amino acids. The CDR3, as DNA: TGCAGTGCTCGGTACTACGGGCAGTACTTC. Protein sequence: CSARYYGQYF.

This clonotype was detected many times. The chain employs TRBV3-1 and TRBJ1-4; tentative D call: TRBD1 (5 bases). The CDR3 runs to 17 residues. With 1 base removed from V and 0 bases from J, the gap between germline ends came to 12 bases. The germline V gene has CDR1 LGHDT and CDR2 YNNKEL (reference sequence). The chain's CDR3 is CASSQVTGPTTNEKLFF. DNA for the CDR3: TGTGCCAGCAGCCAAGTCACAGGACCCACAACTAATGAAAAACTGTTTTTT. Based on the CDR3 plus reference TRBV3-1 and TRBJ1-4, the full variable domain is DTAVSQTPKYLVTQMGNDKSIKCEQNLGHDTMYWYKQDSKKFLKIMFSYNNKELIINETVPNRFSPKSPDKAHLNLHINSLELGDSAVYFCASSQVTGPTTNEKLFFGSGTQLSVL.

In this sample, this clonotype turned up many times. The chain joins TRBV29-1 to TRBJ2-7; D ambiguous. Looked up from germline, CDR1 is SQVTM and CDR2 is ANQGSEA. The CDR3 is 11 residues long. The ends were cut back, 5 bases at V and 2 bases at J, with 7 bases in the middle. CDR3 coding DNA: TGCAGCGTTTGTGAGGCCTACGAGCAGTACTTC. Encoded protein: CSVCEAYEQYF.

CDR3 DNA sequence: TGTGCCAGCAGCACCCAAAGGACAGGGGGAGAGACCCAGTACTTC. Its translation: CASSTQRTGGETQYF. This chain joins TRBV7-9 and TRBJ2-5; 10 nucleotides match TRBD1. CDR3 length: 15 amino acids. J lost 4 bases, V lost 5 bases, and 7 bases had no gene match. Per the germline V gene, CDR1 is SEHNR and CDR2 is FQNEAQ (reference sequence).

This clonotype has ten or more counts. CDR3 sequence: CASSLSNSFPSGANVLTF. Here the CDR3 DNA reads TGTGCCAGCAGCTTATCTAACAGTTTTCCCTCTGGGGCCAACGTCCTGACTTTC. This chain uses TRBV7-9 with TRBJ2-6; D is unclear. Between the trimmed V and J ends, which lost 2 bases and 0 bases, there was a span of 14 bases. Germline lookup yields CDR1 SEHNR and CDR2 FQNEAQ (reference sequence). The CDR3 is made up of 18 amino acids.

The CDR3 reads CASREEGLAYWNEQFF. The CDR3 DNA is TGTGCCAGTAGGGAGGAGGGACTAGCCTACTGGAATGAGCAGTTCTTC. The gene calls are TRBV19 and TRBJ2-1; 9 bases line up with TRBD2. Germline V gives CDR1 LNHDA, CDR2 SQIVND (reference sequence). V gave up 6 bases and J gave up 7 bases; unmatched junction bases: 13. CDR3 length equals 16 residues.

This clonotype came up many times. The chain employs TRBV11-2 and TRBJ1-6; tentative D call: TRBD1 (5 bases). Trimming took off 4 bases at V and 7 bases at J, with 14 bases between the two ends. Germline V gene sequence: CDR1 SGHAT, CDR2 FQNNGV. The CDR3 loop spans 15 amino acids. CDR3 in DNA: TGTGCCAGCAGCTCCGAGGGACTCCAGAATTCACCCCTCCACTTT. It translates to CASSSEGLQNSPLHF.

This clonotype showed up just a few times. A read error is possible here, since a much larger clone lies one base away. The chain carries TRBV11-1 and TRBJ2-1; 9 nucleotides line up with TRBD1. Germline loops: CDR1 SGHAT, CDR2 FQDESV (reference sequence). The length of the CDR3 is 14 residues. CDR3 sequence: CASSLGQGGNKQFF. In DNA form, the CDR3 reads TGTGCCAGCAGCTTAGGACAGGGGGGCAATAAGCAGTTCTTC.

The chain is built from TRBV7-2 and TRBJ1-4, with D possibly TRBD1 on 6 matching bases. The CDR3 is 19 residues long. The V gene's germline CDR1 is SGHTA and CDR2 FQGNSA. The germline V and J ends were trimmed by 4 bases and 7 bases, with 28 bases remaining between them. This CDR3 reads CASSYIFIKQGEFSEKLFF. CDR3 bases: TGTGCCAGCAGCTATATCTTCATAAAACAGGGAGAGTTTAGTGAAAAACTGTTTTTT.

This clonotype was detected only a few times. The chain employs TRBV5-5 and TRBJ2-7, with unresolved D. Germline CDR1 is SGHKS and CDR2 is YYEKEE (reference sequence). V shed 1 base and J shed 3 bases, with 11 bases lying between them. CDR3 length: 14 amino acids. CDR3 sequence reads: CASSLQQSLYEQYF. CDR3 coding DNA: TGTGCCAGCAGCTTGCAGCAGAGCCTCTACGAGCAGTACTTC. Drawing the rest from reference TRBV5-5 and TRBJ2-7, the complete variable domain is DAGVTQSPTHLIKTRGQQVTLRCSPISGHKSVSWYQQVLGQGPQFIFQYYEKEERGRGNFPDRFSARQFPNYSSELNVNALLLGDSALYLCASSLQQSLYEQYFGPGTRLTVT.

The chain joins TRBV5-1 to TRBJ2-1; 9 bases agree with TRBD1. The CDR3 spans 15 residues. With V trimmed by 4 bases and J by 6 bases, 8 bases remained unmatched. The germline gives CDR1 SGHRS, CDR2 YFSETQ. The CDR3 DNA reads as TGCGCCAGCAGCATAACAGGGGGCCAACTCAATGAGCAGTTCTTC. Residues: CASSITGGQLNEQFF. Combining the CDR3 with reference TRBV5-1 and TRBJ2-1 gives the whole variable domain KAGVTQTPRYLIKTRGQQVTLSCSPISGHRSVSWYQQTPGQGLQFLFEYFSETQRNKGNFPGRFSGRQFSNSRSEMNVSTLELGDSALYLCASSITGGQLNEQFFGPGTRLTVL.

In this sample, this clonotype turned up a few times. This chain connects TRBV3-1 to TRBJ2-5; D is unresolved. Germline V gives CDR1 LGHDT, CDR2 YNNKEL (reference sequence). V shed 6 bases and J shed 2 bases, with 13 bases lying between them. This CDR3 contains 14 residues. The CDR3 bases are TGTGCCAGCAGACCCCGACTGGTACAAGAGACCCAGTACTTC. This sequence encodes CASRPRLVQETQYF.

This clonotype was recorded many times. The chain has TRBV20-1 and TRBJ1-5; D remains ambiguous. CDR1 is DFQATT, CDR2 SNEGSKA, per germline (reference sequence). Trimming removed 5 bases at V and 3 bases at J, with 14 bases between. The CDR3 consists of 14 residues. CDR3 DNA sequence: TGCAGTGCTCCTGGTCGGGGTGACAATCAGCCCCAGCATTTT. It translates to CSAPGRGDNQPQHF.

This clonotype was picked up a small number of times. The V and J genes are TRBV7-6 and TRBJ2-2; TRBD2 matches 13 bases. Trimming removed 4 bases from V and 4 bases from J; junction bases left unmatched: 6. Germline lookup yields CDR1 SGHVS and CDR2 FNYEAQ. The length of the CDR3 is 17 residues. The CDR3 region is CASSSGLAGAATGELFF. For the CDR3, the DNA is TGTGCCAGCAGCTCAGGACTAGCGGGAGCCGCCACCGGGGAGCTGTTTTTT.

This clonotype was seen ten or more times. The V gene is TRBV28, the J gene TRBJ2-7; tentatively, D is TRBD1 (5 bases). Germline-derived CDR1 and CDR2 are MDHEN and SYDVKM. V dropped 3 bases and J dropped 6 bases, with 18 bases sitting between them. The CDR3 runs to 15 residues. CDR3: CASSLRSTPGAEQYF. The CDR3 DNA follows: TGTGCCAGCAGTTTGAGGTCGACCCCTGGGGCCGAGCAGTACTTC.

This clonotype has ten or more counts. This rearrangement joins TRBV19 to TRBJ1-5, with 9 bases that match TRBD1. The CDR3 runs to 14 residues. CDR1 is LNHDA and CDR2 is SQIVND in the germline V gene (reference sequence). V dropped 6 bases and J dropped 5; count of bases not matched to a gene: 5. The CDR3 nucleotides read TGTGCCAGTAGGGAGACAGGGGGGCATCAGCCCCAGCATTTT. Translated: CASRETGGHQPQHF.

This clonotype was detected many times. This rearrangement joins TRBV19 to TRBJ1-5; perhaps TRBD1 as D (5 bases). Trimming left V 6 bases short and J 3 bases short, with 9 bases between. From germline, CDR1 is LNHDA and CDR2 SQIVND (reference sequence). The CDR3 is 13 residues long. This chain's CDR3 is CASSRGFNQPQHF. Here the CDR3 DNA reads TGTGCCAGTAGCCGGGGGTTCAATCAGCCCCAGCATTTT. The full variable domain, with the rest looked up from reference TRBV19 and TRBJ1-5, is DGGITQSPKYLFRKEGQNVTLSCEQNLNHDAMYWYRQDPGQGLRLIYYSQIVNDFQKGDIAEGYSVSREKKESFPLTVTSAQKNPTAFYLCASSRGFNQPQHFGDGTRLSIL.

This clonotype was counted at least ten times. This rearrangement joins TRBV7-3 to TRBJ2-3, with no clear D. Between the trimmed V and J ends, which lost 3 bases and 6 bases, there was a span of 16 bases. CDR1 SGHTA and CDR2 FQGTGA come from the germline V gene. The CDR3 has 15 residues. The CDR3 region has the DNA TGTGCCAGCAGCTTGGCAGGTCTGATCACCGATACGCAGTATTTT. Translation: CASSLAGLITDTQYF.

This clonotype showed up just a few times. The genes are TRBV4-2 and TRBJ2-2; D ambiguous. V lost 0 bases, J lost 10 bases, and 15 bases lay in between. CDR1 is LGHNA and CDR2 is YNFKEQ in the germline V gene. The CDR3 runs 15 residues. The CDR3 region has the DNA TGTGCCAGCAGCCAAGATTTGACGGCTCGGCAGGAGCTGTTTTTT. It is translated as CASSQDLTARQELFF.

The V gene is TRBV28, the J gene TRBJ1-6; 8 bases map to TRBD1. This CDR3 is 15 amino acids long. CDR1 and CDR2 (germline): MDHEN, SYDVKM. V lost 5 bases and J lost 4; bases outside the gene matches: 4. CDR3 sequence (DNA): TGTGCCAGCAGTACGCGACAGGGGTATAATTCACCCCTCCACTTT. Translated: CASSTRQGYNSPLHF.

This clonotype was detected many times. J is TRBJ2-5 and V is TRBV27, with TRBD2 matching 10 bases. The CDR3 has 15 amino acids. The germline V gene has CDR1 MNHEY and CDR2 SMNVEV (reference sequence). After removal of 5 bases from V and 2 bases from J, the junction contained 5 bases not matched to a gene. The CDR3, as DNA: TGTGCCAGCAGTCGGCTAGCGGGGGTTCAAGAGACCCAGTACTTC. Its protein is CASSRLAGVQETQYF.

In this sample, this clonotype turned up many times. The chain carries TRBV7-8 and TRBJ1-5; D remains unclear. There are 16 residues in the CDR3. V gave up 1 base and J gave up 1 base, with 11 bases separating them. Per germline, CDR1 SGHVS and CDR2 FQNEAQ. The chain's CDR3 is CASSLVVGRSNQPQHF. DNA of the CDR3: TGTGCCAGCAGCTTAGTTGTCGGGCGGAGCAATCAGCCCCAGCATTTT. The variable domain in full, completed from reference TRBV7-8 and TRBJ1-5, reads GAGVSQSPRYKVAKRGQDVALRCDPISGHVSLFWYQQALGQGPEFLTYFQNEAQLDKSGLPSDRFFAERPEGSVSTLKIQRTQQEDSAVYLCASSLVVGRSNQPQHFGDGTRLSIL.

At least ten counts were recorded for this clonotype. V gene TRBV15 combines with J gene TRBJ1-2, with 7 bases that match TRBD1. Trimming took 3 bases from V and 6 from J; bases not matched to a gene: 10. This CDR3 has 15 residues. CDR1 and CDR2 (germline): LNHNV, YYDKDF (reference sequence). The CDR3 spells CATSSNRGRSDGYTF. The CDR3 DNA reads as TGTGCCACCAGCAGCAACAGGGGTCGGTCTGATGGCTACACCTTC.

This clonotype showed up many times. This sequence joins TRBV5-4 and TRBJ2-3, with 10 bases fitting TRBD2. Germline CDR1 reads SGHNT; CDR2 reads YYREEE (reference sequence). The CDR3 runs to 16 residues. V was pared by 4 bases and J by 2 bases, with 7 bases of the junction left unmatched. CDR3 DNA sequence: TGTGCCAGCAGCCTGCCTAGCGGGGGATTCACAGATACGCAGTATTTT. It codes for CASSLPSGGFTDTQYF.

This clonotype appeared many times. The rearrangement links TRBV28 to TRBJ1-4; 7 positions agree with TRBD1. The germline V gene has CDR1 MDHEN and CDR2 SYDVKM. V shed 2 bases, J shed 2 bases, and the junction held 8 bases outside the gene matches. The CDR3 extends over 17 amino acids. The CDR3 DNA reads as TGTGCCAGCAGTTTACCCTTTGGACAGGCGACTAATGAAAAACTGTTTTTT. Translated: CASSLPFGQATNEKLFF.

In its sample, this clonotype was seen a few times. The rearrangement uses TRBV11-3 and TRBJ2-5; a possible D gene is TRBD1 (6 bases). V dropped 1 base and J dropped 1 base, with 7 bases sitting between them. CDR3 length equals 14 residues. Germline V lookup: CDR1 SGHNT, CDR2 YENEEA. The CDR3: CASSLGQAQETQYF. In nucleotides, the CDR3 is TGTGCCAGCAGCTTAGGACAGGCCCAAGAGACCCAGTACTTC.

This clonotype was found a few times. For the CDR3, the DNA is TGTGCCAGCAGCAGACGGGACAGGGGACGCGAAAAACTGTTTTTT. Protein product: CASSRRDRGREKLFF. The chain carries TRBV5-6 and TRBJ1-4; TRBD1 matches at 10 bases. This CDR3 has 15 residues. After removal of 4 bases from V and 8 bases from J, the junction contained 8 bases not matched to a gene. Germline CDR1 reads SGHDT; CDR2 reads YYEEEE.